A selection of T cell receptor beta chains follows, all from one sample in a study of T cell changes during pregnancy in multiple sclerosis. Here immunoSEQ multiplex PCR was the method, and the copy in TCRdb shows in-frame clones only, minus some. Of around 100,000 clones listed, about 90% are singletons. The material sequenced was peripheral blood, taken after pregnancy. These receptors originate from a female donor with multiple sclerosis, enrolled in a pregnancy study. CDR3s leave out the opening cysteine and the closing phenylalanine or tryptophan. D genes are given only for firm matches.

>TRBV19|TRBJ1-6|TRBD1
ASRKLKGQYNSPLH
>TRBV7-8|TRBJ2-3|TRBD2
ASSLASGGRATDTQY
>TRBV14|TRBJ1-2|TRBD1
ASSLDRGYGYT
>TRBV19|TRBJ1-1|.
ASRQGFQAF
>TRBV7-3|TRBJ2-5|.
ASSLLAQETQY
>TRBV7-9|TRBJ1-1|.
ASSFNPVWTATGNTEAF
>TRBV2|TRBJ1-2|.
ASSERGYGYT
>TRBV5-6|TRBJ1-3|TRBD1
ASSPGTGNAYWTGNTIY
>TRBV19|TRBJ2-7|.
ASKSSASSYEQY
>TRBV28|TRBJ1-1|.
ASSLSRGRETEAF
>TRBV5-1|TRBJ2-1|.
ASSSGLGGAYNEQF
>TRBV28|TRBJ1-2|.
ASGGQLYGYT
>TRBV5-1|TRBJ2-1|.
ASSGGTEPYNEQF
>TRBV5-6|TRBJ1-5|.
ASSSRQLYSNQPQH
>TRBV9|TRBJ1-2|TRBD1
ASSVMEGAGGYT
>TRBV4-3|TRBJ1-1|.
ASSQESPGIGTEAF
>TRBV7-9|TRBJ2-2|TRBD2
ASTKVGRENQNTGELF